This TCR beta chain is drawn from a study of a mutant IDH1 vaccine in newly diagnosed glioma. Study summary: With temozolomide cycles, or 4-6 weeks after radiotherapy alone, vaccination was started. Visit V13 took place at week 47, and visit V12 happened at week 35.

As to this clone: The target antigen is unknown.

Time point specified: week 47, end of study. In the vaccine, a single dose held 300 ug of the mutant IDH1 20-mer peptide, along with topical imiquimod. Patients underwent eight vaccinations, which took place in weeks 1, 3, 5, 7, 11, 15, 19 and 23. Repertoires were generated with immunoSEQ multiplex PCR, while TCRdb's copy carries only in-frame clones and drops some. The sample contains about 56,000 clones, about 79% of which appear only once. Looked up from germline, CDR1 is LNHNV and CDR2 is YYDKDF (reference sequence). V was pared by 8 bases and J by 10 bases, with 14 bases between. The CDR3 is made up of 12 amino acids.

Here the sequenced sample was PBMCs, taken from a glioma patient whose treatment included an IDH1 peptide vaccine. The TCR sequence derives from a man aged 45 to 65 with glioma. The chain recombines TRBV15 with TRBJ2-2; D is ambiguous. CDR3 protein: CATHSESQELFF. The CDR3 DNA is TGTGCCACCCACTCGGAGAGCCAGGAGCTGTTTTTT.